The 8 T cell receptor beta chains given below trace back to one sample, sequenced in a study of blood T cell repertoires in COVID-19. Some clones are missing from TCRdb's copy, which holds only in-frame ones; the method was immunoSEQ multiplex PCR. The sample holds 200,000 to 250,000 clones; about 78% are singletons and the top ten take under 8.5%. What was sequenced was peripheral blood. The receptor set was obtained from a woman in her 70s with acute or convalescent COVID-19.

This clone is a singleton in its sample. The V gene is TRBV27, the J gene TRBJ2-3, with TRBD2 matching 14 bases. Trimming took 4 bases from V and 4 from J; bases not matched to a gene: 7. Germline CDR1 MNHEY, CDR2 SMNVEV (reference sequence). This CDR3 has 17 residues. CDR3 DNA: TGTGCCAGCAGTTACCGGACTAGCGGGGGGCGCGCAGATACGCAGTATTTT. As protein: CASSYRTSGGRADTQYF.

The CDR3 nucleotides read TGCAGTGCTAGTAGTGGGACTAGTATCACAGATACGCAGTATTTT. It translates to CSASSGTSITDTQYF. The V call is TRBV20-1, the J call TRBJ2-3; TRBD2 aligns across 8 bases. Germline V CDR1 and CDR2: DFQATT, SNEGSKA (reference sequence). The CDR3 extends over 15 amino acids. Trimming removed 3 bases from V and 2 bases from J; junction bases left unmatched: 7.

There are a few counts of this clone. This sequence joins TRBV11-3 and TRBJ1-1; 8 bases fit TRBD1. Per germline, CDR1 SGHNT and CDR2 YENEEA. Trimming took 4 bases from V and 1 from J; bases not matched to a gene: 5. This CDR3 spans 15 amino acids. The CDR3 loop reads CASSYDRGRNTEAFF. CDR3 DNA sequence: TGTGCCAGCAGCTACGACAGGGGAAGGAACACTGAAGCTTTCTTT.

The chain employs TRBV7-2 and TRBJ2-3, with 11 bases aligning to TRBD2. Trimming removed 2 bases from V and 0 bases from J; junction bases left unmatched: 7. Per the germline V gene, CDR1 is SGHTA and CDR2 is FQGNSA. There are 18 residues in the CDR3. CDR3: CASSLPASGGTSTDTQYF. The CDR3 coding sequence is TGTGCCAGCAGCTTACCGGCTAGCGGGGGGACTAGCACAGATACGCAGTATTTT.

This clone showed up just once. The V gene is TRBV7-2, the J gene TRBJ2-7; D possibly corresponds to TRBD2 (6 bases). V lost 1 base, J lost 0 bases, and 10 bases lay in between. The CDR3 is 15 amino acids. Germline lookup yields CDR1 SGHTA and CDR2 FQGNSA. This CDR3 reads CASSLGGVSSYEQYF. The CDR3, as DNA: TGTGCCAGCAGCTTAGGCGGGGTTAGCTCCTACGAGCAGTACTTC.

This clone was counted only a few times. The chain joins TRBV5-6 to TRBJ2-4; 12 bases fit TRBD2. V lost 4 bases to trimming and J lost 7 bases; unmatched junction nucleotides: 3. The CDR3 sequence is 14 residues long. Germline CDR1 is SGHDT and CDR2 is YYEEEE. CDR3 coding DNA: TGTGCCAGCAGCCCCCTAGCGGGGGGGAACATTCAGTACTTC. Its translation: CASSPLAGGNIQYF.

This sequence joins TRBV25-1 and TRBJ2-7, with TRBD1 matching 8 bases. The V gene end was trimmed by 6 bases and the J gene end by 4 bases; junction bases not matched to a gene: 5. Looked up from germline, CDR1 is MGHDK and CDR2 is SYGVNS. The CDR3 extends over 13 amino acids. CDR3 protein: CASRGTGVYEQYF. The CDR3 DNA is TGTGCCAGCAGGGGGACAGGCGTTTACGAGCAGTACTTC.

The CDR3 spells CASSRGLAGVSTDTQYF. In DNA form, the CDR3 reads TGTGCCAGCAGCCGGGGACTAGCGGGGGTAAGCACAGATACGCAGTATTTT. This chain links TRBV4-2 with TRBJ2-3, with 14 positions matching TRBD2. The CDR3 runs to 17 residues. V was pared by 4 bases and J by 0 bases, with 3 bases of the junction left unmatched. Germline V gives CDR1 LGHNA, CDR2 YNFKEQ.